The 5 T cell receptor beta chains reported below all come from one sample, sequenced in a study of T-cell reconstitution after alpha-beta-depleted transplantation in children. As it was prepared, the TCRbeta library received unique molecular identifiers. TCRdb itself ran the PCR reads through MiXCR, one entry per CDR3 protein. The sample lists more than 400,000 distinct CDR3 sequences, about 40% occurring once. Source: PBMCs, taken before TCRalphabeta/CD19-depleted stem cell transplant. All receptors come from a girl aged 2 to 10 with aplastic anemia, due to receive a stem cell transplant.

The sample holds many counts of this clonotype. The chain is built from TRBV5-1 and TRBJ2-5, with 10 bases lining up with TRBD2. V dropped 1 base and J dropped 3; count of bases not matched to a gene: 0. There are 14 residues in the CDR3. Germline V gives CDR1 SGHRS, CDR2 YFSETQ. The CDR3 is CASSLTSGEETQYF. The CDR3, as DNA: TGCGCCAGCAGCTTGACTAGCGGGGAAGAGACCCAGTACTTC.

This clonotype occurred many times. V is TRBV6-1 and J is TRBJ1-3; D unresolved. Germline V gene data show CDR1 as MNHNS and CDR2 as SASEGT. This CDR3 spans 13 amino acids. The V and J ends lost 6 bases and 4 bases respectively, with 10 bases between them. For the CDR3, the DNA is TGTGCCAGCAGAAGCGAGGGAGGAAACACCATATATTTT. This encodes CASRSEGGNTIYF.

The chain combines TRBV6-4 with TRBJ2-6; TRBD1 matches 10 bases. The J segment lost 0 bases and the V segment lost 2 bases, leaving 4 bases of the junction unmatched. The CDR3 is 18 amino acids. Germline-derived CDR1 and CDR2 are MRHNA and SNTAGT. CDR3 residues: CASSDGTGVGSGANVLTF. In DNA form, the CDR3 reads TGTGCCAGCAGTGACGGGACAGGGGTAGGCTCTGGGGCCAACGTCCTGACTTTC.

V and J are TRBV5-1 and TRBJ2-3; 11 bases are a match to TRBD1. The CDR3 consists of 14 residues. CDR1 SGHRS and CDR2 YFSETQ come from the germline V gene. V lost 4 bases and J lost 8; bases outside the gene matches: 6. CDR3 nucleotides: TGCGCCAGCAGCCTGGACAGGGGGCGTCGTACGCAGTATTTT. Its translation: CASSLDRGRRTQYF.

About this clonotype: A single base separates this from a much larger clone, so it may be a read error. V and J are TRBV27 and TRBJ2-1; 8 bases align to TRBD2. Germline V CDR1 and CDR2: MNHEY, SMNVEV (reference sequence). The trim removed 0 bases at V and 9 bases at J, leaving 10 bases unmatched. There are 16 residues in the CDR3. The CDR3 loop reads CASSLSRLARVSEQFF. The CDR3 DNA reads as TGTGCCAGCAGTTTATCCAGACTAGCGCGAGTTAGTGAGCAGTTCTTC.